The sequence of this T cell receptor (beta chain) was determined in a study of shared clonotypes between healthy human individuals. Clones were sequenced by immunoSEQ multiplex PCR, and TCRdb holds only the in-frame ones, with some missing. The sample includes a few million clones, almost 96% of them seen just once. Study-wide results and limits: Non-shared clonotypes had lower generation probabilities than those shared by all four donors.

As for this clone: Its cognate antigen is unknown. Other DNA sequences from this sample encode an identical CDR3 as well.

Looked up from germline, CDR1 is SNHLY and CDR2 is FYNNEI. The CDR3 length is 12 residues. With V trimmed by 10 bases and J by 2 bases, 5 bases remained unmatched. Sequences were obtained from naive CD4+ T cells sorted from blood. Subset here: CD45RA+ positively selected. The TCR comes from a man in his late teens or twenties in good health. V usage is TRBV2 and J usage is TRBJ2-7; 7 bases are a match to TRBD1. The DNA for the CDR3 is TGTGCCACGCGACAGGGCGCCTACGAGCAGTACTTC. Its translation: CATRQGAYEQYF.